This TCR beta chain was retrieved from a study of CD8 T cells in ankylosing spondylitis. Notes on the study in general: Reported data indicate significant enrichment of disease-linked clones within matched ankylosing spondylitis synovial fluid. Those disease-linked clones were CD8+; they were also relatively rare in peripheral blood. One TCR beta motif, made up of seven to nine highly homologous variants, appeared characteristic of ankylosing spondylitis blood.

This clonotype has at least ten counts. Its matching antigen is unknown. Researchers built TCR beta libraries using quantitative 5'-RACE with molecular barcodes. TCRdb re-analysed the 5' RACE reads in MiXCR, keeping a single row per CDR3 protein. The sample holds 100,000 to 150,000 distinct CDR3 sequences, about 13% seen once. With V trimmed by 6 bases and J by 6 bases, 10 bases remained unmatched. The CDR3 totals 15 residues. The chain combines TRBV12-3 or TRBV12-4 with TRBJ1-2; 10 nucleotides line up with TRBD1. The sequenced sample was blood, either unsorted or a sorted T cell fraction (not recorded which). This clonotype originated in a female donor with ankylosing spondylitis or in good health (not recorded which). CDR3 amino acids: CASSFIPGQGNGYTF. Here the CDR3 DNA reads TGTGCCAGCAGCTTCATACCGGGACAGGGGAATGGCTACACCTTC.